Listed here are 22 T cell receptor beta chains from one sample, sequenced in a study of Ad26.COV2.S vaccination and SARS-CoV-2 variants. Using immunoSEQ multiplex PCR, the repertoire was profiled, and TCRdb retains in-frame clones only, with some absent. Of around 250,000 clones listed, more than 70% are singletons. Specified treatment: around 19 received Ad26.COV2.S at low or high dose, single or two shots; 5 received placebo; per-sample allocation not given. The investigators took samples on day 63 after the first vaccine or placebo injection. The source material was peripheral blood, sampled in a trial of Ad26.COV2.S vaccine versus placebo. Receptor source: a person between 18 and 59 years old who received the Ad26.COV2.S COVID-19 vaccine or a placebo.

The chain recombines TRBV6-6 with TRBJ2-7, with 7 bases that match TRBD2. V lost 3 bases, J lost 0 bases, and 8 bases stayed unmatched. This CDR3 has 16 amino acids. The germline CDR1 and CDR2 sequences are MNHNY and SVGAGI (reference sequence). CDR3 sequence: CASSYQLGGSSYEQYF. CDR3 coding DNA: TGTGCCAGCAGTTATCAACTCGGCGGGAGCTCCTACGAGCAGTACTTC.

The V and J genes are TRBV30 and TRBJ1-6; D is unclear. The CDR3 is 13 amino acids. Germline values: CDR1 GTSNPN, CDR2 SVGIG (reference sequence). The V gene lost 0 bases and the J gene lost 10 bases, with 10 bases spanning the gap. This CDR3 reads CAWSVLGESPLHF. The DNA of the CDR3 is TGTGCCTGGAGTGTACTGGGAGAGTCACCCCTCCACTTT. Combining the CDR3 with reference TRBV30 and TRBJ1-6 gives the whole variable domain SQTIHQWPATLVQPVGSPLSLECTVEGTSNPNLYWYRQAAGRGLQLLFYSVGIGQISSEVPQNLSASRPQDRQFILSSKKLLLSDSGFYLCAWSVLGESPLHFGNGTRLTVT.

The V gene is TRBV7-2, the J gene TRBJ1-1, with a possible D match to TRBD1 (5 bases). The length of the CDR3 is 11 residues. V gave up 4 bases and J gave up 11 bases, with 11 bases separating them. Per germline, CDR1 SGHTA and CDR2 FQGNSA. CDR3: CASSSGPGAFF. In DNA, the CDR3 is TGTGCCAGCAGCTCAGGGCCCGGCGCTTTCTTT.

The CDR3 DNA reads as TGTGCCAGCAGTTACGATGAGGGTCGGGACTTCGAAAATCAGCCCCAGCATTTT. Protein: CASSYDEGRDFENQPQHF. This rearrangement joins TRBV6-2 or TRBV6-3 to TRBJ1-5; D possibly corresponds to TRBD1 (5 bases). Trimming removed 2 bases from V and 4 bases from J, with 21 bases in between. CDR3 size: 18 residues. The germline V gene has CDR1 MNHEY and CDR2 SVGEGT.

The chain is built from TRBV3-1 (or the pseudogene TRBV3-2) and TRBJ2-1; D gene uncertain. Germline assignment: CDR1 LGHDT and CDR2 YNNKEL (reference sequence). The V gene lost 0 bases and the J gene lost 7 bases, with 10 bases spanning the gap. The CDR3 is 14 amino acids. The CDR3 sequence is CASSQDLDGNEQFF. Written as DNA, the CDR3 is TGTGCCAGCAGCCAAGATTTAGACGGGAATGAGCAGTTCTTC.

The chain links TRBV5-1 to TRBJ1-2; 7 bases line up with TRBD1. J was trimmed by 4 bases and V by 0 bases; bases with no gene match: 3. Looked up from germline, CDR1 is SGHRS and CDR2 is YFSETQ. The length of the CDR3 is 14 residues. The CDR3 reads CASSLVAGGYGYTF. The CDR3 DNA reads TGCGCCAGCAGCTTGGTGGCAGGGGGCTATGGCTACACCTTC.

The chain joins TRBV28 to TRBJ2-5, with D possibly TRBD2 on 7 matching bases. Germline assignment: CDR1 MDHEN and CDR2 SYDVKM. The CDR3 is 13 amino acids. Trimming took off 7 bases at V and 5 bases at J, with 14 bases between the two ends. The CDR3 sequence is CASTKGGGETQYF. The CDR3 region has the DNA TGTGCCAGCACTAAGGGGGGGGGCGAGACCCAGTACTTC.

This clone was observed a single time. The V call is TRBV6-2 or TRBV6-3, the J call TRBJ2-3, with D hard to call. CDR1 MNHEY and CDR2 SVGEGT come from the germline V gene. Trimming took off 1 base at V and 3 bases at J, with 5 bases between the two ends. This CDR3 contains 13 residues. The CDR3 reads CASSYLGTDTQYF. The CDR3 nucleotides read TGTGCCAGCAGTTACTTGGGGACAGATACGCAGTATTTT.

This clone has only one observation. V gene TRBV27 combines with J gene TRBJ1-2; 9 bases fit TRBD1. V shed 5 bases, J shed 3 bases, and the junction held 7 bases outside the gene matches. CDR3 length: 15 residues. Germline V gene lookup returns CDR1 MNHEY and CDR2 SMNVEV (reference sequence). The CDR3 DNA follows: TGTGCCAGCAGTCCTGGGACAGGGTCCTACTATGGCTACACCTTC. This translates into CASSPGTGSYYGYTF.

The chain is built from TRBV3-1 (or the pseudogene TRBV3-2) and TRBJ2-7; weak D call: TRBD2 (6 bases). The CDR3 consists of 16 residues. V was pared by 4 bases and J by 0 bases, with 16 bases between. CDR1 and CDR2 (germline): LGHDT, YNNKEL (reference sequence). CDR3 amino acids: CASSPRTAGISYEQYF. CDR3 DNA: TGTGCCAGCAGCCCCCGGACGGCGGGGATCTCCTACGAGCAGTACTTC.

V usage is TRBV4-1 and J usage is TRBJ1-6; D remains unclear. This CDR3 region has 14 residues. Deletions cut 3 bases from V and 7 bases from J, with 10 bases between. Germline V gene data show CDR1 as MGHRA and CDR2 as YSYEKL. CDR3 residues: CASSHTYQNSPLHF. The DNA of the CDR3 is TGCGCCAGCAGCCACACTTACCAAAATTCACCCCTCCACTTT.

The CDR3 protein is CASSLNPGDITEAFF. The CDR3 bases are TGCGCCAGCAGCTTGAACCCGGGCGACATCACTGAAGCTTTCTTT. The chain recombines TRBV5-1 with TRBJ1-1; D not resolved. V was shortened by 1 base and J by 4 bases, with 14 bases between the two germline ends. The V gene's germline CDR1 is SGHRS and CDR2 YFSETQ. The CDR3 length is 15 residues.

The chain employs TRBV10-2 and TRBJ1-4; TRBD1 matches 8 bases. CDR1 and CDR2 (germline): WSHSY, SAAADI. The CDR3 loop spans 16 amino acids. V lost 0 bases and J lost 8; bases outside the gene matches: 8. The CDR3 protein is CASSESGRGRLEKLFF. The CDR3 DNA reads TGCGCCAGCAGTGAGTCGGGCAGGGGGCGATTAGAAAAACTGTTTTTT.

The chain combines TRBV10-2 with TRBJ1-1, with TRBD1 as a possible D gene (5 bases). There are 13 residues in the CDR3. The V gene lost 7 bases and the J gene lost 2 bases, with 11 bases spanning the gap. Germline CDR1 WSHSY, CDR2 SAAADI. The CDR3 DNA reads as TGCGCCAGCAAGAGACAGAAAAACACTGAAGCTTTCTTT. Its translation is CASKRQKNTEAFF.

The chain uses TRBV27 and TRBJ2-3, with D perhaps TRBD2 (6 bases). Germline V gene lookup returns CDR1 MNHEY and CDR2 SMNVEV (reference sequence). V was trimmed by 1 base and J by 2 bases, leaving 10 bases between them. The CDR3 is made up of 15 amino acids. The CDR3 region has the DNA TGTGCCAGCAGTTTATGGGACTCGGACACAGATACGCAGTATTTT. Translating it yields CASSLWDSDTDTQYF.

This clone was recorded once. The chain couples TRBV6-5 to TRBJ1-1; maybe TRBD1 (5 bases). Deletions cut 2 bases from V and 8 bases from J, with 12 bases between. The CDR3 loop spans 13 amino acids. Germline V gene lookup returns CDR1 MNHEY and CDR2 SVGAGI. This CDR3 reads CASSYDSSGEAFF. The DNA of the CDR3 is TGTGCCAGCAGTTACGACAGTAGTGGGGAAGCTTTCTTT.

The chain is built from TRBV19 and TRBJ1-2; no reliable D call. The CDR3 contains 17 residues. V was clipped by 3 bases and J by 1 base, with 18 bases between them. Germline V gives CDR1 LNHDA, CDR2 SQIVND (reference sequence). CDR3 in amino acids: CASSITPGRAYNYGYTF. In nucleotides, the CDR3 is TGTGCCAGTAGTATTACCCCCGGTCGAGCATATAACTATGGCTACACCTTC.

Only one count was recorded for this clone. The rearrangement links TRBV5-4 to TRBJ1-6, with 7 bases identical to TRBD1. CDR1 and CDR2 (germline): SGHNT, YYREEE (reference sequence). V shed 4 bases and J 7 bases; nucleotides not matched to a gene: 5. The CDR3 spans 14 residues. In DNA, the CDR3 is TGTGCCAGCAGCCTGGGACAGTCAAATTCACCCCTCCACTTT. This sequence encodes CASSLGQSNSPLHF.

The chain joins TRBV2 to TRBJ1-2; weak D call: TRBD1 (6 bases). CDR3 length equals 14 residues. Germline CDR1 reads SNHLY; CDR2 reads FYNNEI. The V and J ends lost 4 bases and 8 bases respectively, with 17 bases between them. The CDR3 DNA follows: TGTGCCAGCAGTGCGACAGGTCTTGGAGGCGGCTACACCTTC. Amino acids: CASSATGLGGGYTF.

This rearrangement joins TRBV7-2 to TRBJ2-1, with 9 bases that match TRBD2. In germline, CDR1 is SGHTA, CDR2 FQGNSA. The CDR3 contains 13 residues. Trimming cost V 1 base and J 14 bases; bases outside gene matches: 6. In DNA form, the CDR3 reads TGTGCCAGCAGCTTAGATCTAGCGGGGAGGAAGTTCTTC. It codes for CASSLDLAGRKFF.

This chain joins TRBV18 and TRBJ2-7; possibly TRBD1 for D (6 bases). The CDR3 has 15 residues. V lost 6 bases to trimming and J lost 0 bases, with 15 bases between them. CDR1 is KGHSH, CDR2 LQKENI, per germline. The CDR3 protein is CASSSPDRSSYEQYF. The CDR3 DNA reads TGTGCCAGCTCTTCCCCAGACAGGAGCTCCTACGAGCAGTACTTC.

The chain employs TRBV2 and TRBJ1-6; no clear D gene. Germline V CDR1 and CDR2: SNHLY, FYNNEI. This CDR3 has 15 residues. Trimming cost V 1 base and J 10 bases, with 14 bases left between them. Here the CDR3 DNA reads TGTGCCAGCAGTGAAGGGCAGGCCCACAGATCACCCCTCCACTTT. This sequence encodes CASSEGQAHRSPLHF. Full variable domain (outside the CDR3, taken from reference TRBV2 and TRBJ1-6): EPEVTQTPSHQVTQMGQEVILRCVPISNHLYFYWYRQILGQKVEFLVSFYNNEISEKSEIFDDQFSVERPDGSNFTLKIRSTKLEDSAMYFCASSEGQAHRSPLHFGNGTRLTVT.